The 27 T cell receptor beta chains in this list originate from one sample, sequenced in a study of blood T cells in healthy people across ages. It was with a sample-barcoded 5' primer and a J-beta primer mix that a second PCR of about 7 to 12 cycles was run. TCRdb re-derived calls from the 5' RACE reads in MiXCR, one entry per CDR3 protein. The sample consists of more than 1,000,000 distinct CDR3 sequences, around 27% of them appearing once. This sample was also put to use in a study of T cells of mothers and their children.

Sequenced: blood. The receptors were sampled from a girl aged 2 to 10 in good health.

This clonotype appeared a few times. The V call is TRBV4-2, the J call TRBJ1-2, with TRBD1 as a possible D gene (5 bases). The CDR3 spans 14 residues. With 3 bases removed from V and 4 bases from J, the gap between germline ends came to 12 bases. In germline, CDR1 is LGHNA, CDR2 YNFKEQ. The CDR3 spells CASSHQGRAYGYTF. CDR3 DNA: TGTGCCAGCAGCCACCAGGGAAGAGCCTATGGCTACACCTTC.

This clonotype was observed at least ten times. A read error may account for a junction end that differs from germline. The rearrangement links TRBV2 to TRBJ2-1, with no clear D. Germline CDR1 is SNHLY and CDR2 is FYNNEI. The CDR3 is 12 residues long. The CDR3 DNA reads TGTGCCAGCAGTGAAAGTTTTGAGGTCAAGGTCTTC. Translating it yields CASSESFEVKVF.

Only a few counts were recorded for this clonotype. This chain uses TRBV15 with TRBJ2-5; TRBD2 matches 8 bases. Per germline, CDR1 LNHNV and CDR2 YYDKDF (reference sequence). The CDR3 has 14 residues. V was clipped by 5 bases and J by 4 bases; unmatched bases: 6. CDR3: CATSGGLAVETQYF. In DNA form, the CDR3 reads TGTGCCACCAGCGGTGGACTAGCAGTAGAGACCCAGTACTTC.

V gene TRBV7-3 combines with J gene TRBJ2-3, with a tentative D call TRBD1 (5 bases). CDR3 size: 14 residues. V was pared by 5 bases and J by 6 bases, with 15 bases between. Germline values: CDR1 SGHTA, CDR2 FQGTGA. CDR3 bases: TGTGCCAGCAGCCAAGAACCAGGGTCGGATACGCAGTATTTT. This sequence encodes CASSQEPGSDTQYF.

The J gene is TRBJ1-5, the V gene TRBV20-1; the D is unclear. The CDR3 extends over 13 amino acids. CDR1 DFQATT and CDR2 SNEGSKA come from the germline V gene (reference sequence). V lost 5 bases and J lost 0, with 8 bases in between. CDR3 coding DNA: TGCAGTGCTGTAGAAGGTAGCAATCAGCCCCAGCATTTT. This gives the protein CSAVEGSNQPQHF.

This clonotype has more than one count but fewer than ten. The V call is TRBV5-1, the J call TRBJ1-1; possible D gene TRBD1, 5 bases. The germline V and J ends were trimmed by 0 bases and 4 bases, with 16 bases remaining between them. This CDR3 comprises 16 residues. Germline assignment: CDR1 SGHRS and CDR2 YFSETQ. The DNA for the CDR3 is TGCGCCAGCAGCTTGGCCGCCCGGGAGGGGAGCACTGAAGCTTTCTTT. Residues: CASSLAAREGSTEAFF.

The chain combines TRBV29-1 with TRBJ2-7, with TRBD1 as a possible D gene (5 bases). Trimming removed 3 bases at V and 2 bases at J, with 8 bases between. The CDR3 is 12 residues long. Germline values: CDR1 SQVTM, CDR2 ANQGSEA. CDR3 sequence (DNA): TGCAGCGTTGAGGACAAAGCCTACGAGCAGTACTTC. Translating it yields CSVEDKAYEQYF.

CDR3 protein: CASSPIGGPSTDTQYF. Here the CDR3 DNA reads TGCGCCAGCAGCCCCATAGGGGGACCTAGCACAGATACGCAGTATTTT. This chain uses TRBV4-3 with TRBJ2-3, with a possible D match to TRBD1 (6 bases). CDR1 and CDR2 from the germline V gene are LGHNA and YSLEER. Trimming cost V 4 bases and J 0 bases, with 14 bases left between them. The length of the CDR3 is 16 residues.

This clonotype was counted a few times. V is TRBV6-5 and J is TRBJ2-4; D remains ambiguous. The ends were cut back, 0 bases at V and 0 bases at J, with 9 bases in the middle. CDR1 MNHEY and CDR2 SVGAGI come from the germline V gene. The CDR3 contains 16 residues. The CDR3 sequence: CASSYSINLAKNIQYF. Here the CDR3 DNA reads TGTGCCAGCAGTTACTCGATAAACCTAGCCAAAAACATTCAGTACTTC.

This clonotype was seen only a few times. The V call is TRBV6-5, the J call TRBJ2-1; either TRBD1 or TRBD2 may supply D (6 bases each). The DNA end is a closer match to TRBJ2-7, so the J assignment may be wrong. There are 17 residues in the CDR3. Germline CDR1 is MNHEY and CDR2 is SVGAGI. The CDR3 DNA reads TGTGCCAGCAGTTACAAGCCAGGAGGGACACCTTCTTACGAGCAGTACTTC. This encodes CASSYKPGGTPSYEQYF.

The rearrangement uses TRBV4-3 and TRBJ1-4; unclear D gene. Per the germline V gene, CDR1 is LGHNA and CDR2 is YSLEER. This CDR3 region has 13 residues. Trimming pared 1 base from V and 4 bases from J, leaving 4 bases between. The CDR3 region has the DNA TGCGCCAGCAGCCAAGCCCTTAATGAAAAACTGTTTTTT. Residues: CASSQALNEKLFF.

This chain joins TRBV2 and TRBJ2-1, with D possibly being TRBD1 (5 bases). CDR1 SNHLY and CDR2 FYNNEI come from the germline V gene. V lost 2 bases and J lost 5, with 10 bases in between. The CDR3 extends over 14 amino acids. Written as DNA, the CDR3 is TGTGCCAGCAGTGAAAGGGGATCCAACAATGAGCAGTTCTTC. Its translation is CASSERGSNNEQFF. Full variable domain (remainder filled in from reference TRBV2 and TRBJ2-1): EPEVTQTPSHQVTQMGQEVILRCVPISNHLYFYWYRQILGQKVEFLVSFYNNEISEKSEIFDDQFSVERPDGSNFTLKIRSTKLEDSAMYFCASSERGSNNEQFFGPGTRLTVL.

The sample holds a few counts of this clonotype. This chain joins TRBV2 and TRBJ1-6; D is uncertain. The germline V and J ends were trimmed by 6 bases and 2 bases, with 14 bases remaining between them. CDR3 length equals 16 residues. In germline, CDR1 is SNHLY, CDR2 FYNNEI. The CDR3 DNA is TGTGCCAGCAGCGGATTGGGAGTTGCCTATAATTCACCCCTCCACTTT. Translated: CASSGLGVAYNSPLHF.

This clonotype was seen only a few times. This chain uses TRBV27 with TRBJ1-4; no reliable D call. The CDR3 has 18 amino acids. Germline CDR1 is MNHEY and CDR2 is SMNVEV (reference sequence). The V end lost 6 bases, the J end lost 6 bases, and 26 bases lay between the germline ends. The CDR3 nucleotides read TGTGCCAGCAGCCCGTTACTATCTTCAGGCGGCGCAGATGAAAAACTGTTTTTT. Translated, it gives CASSPLLSSGGADEKLFF.

The rearrangement joins TRBV29-1 to TRBJ1-2; D is perhaps TRBD1 (6 bases). The CDR3 runs to 14 residues. V was shortened by 4 bases and J by 4 bases, with 16 bases between the two germline ends. Germline V gene lookup returns CDR1 SQVTM and CDR2 ANQGSEA. The CDR3 coding sequence is TGCAGCGTTGGATTGACAGGAGATCTCTATGGCTACACCTTC. It codes for CSVGLTGDLYGYTF.

This chain joins TRBV6-2 or TRBV6-3 and TRBJ1-1; D remains ambiguous. In germline, CDR1 is MNHEY, CDR2 SVGEGT. Deletions cut 4 bases from V and 10 bases from J, with 10 bases between. This CDR3 region has 11 residues. The CDR3 region is CASSSTPGAFF. CDR3 DNA sequence: TGTGCCAGCAGTTCCACTCCCGGAGCTTTCTTT.

The chain has TRBV7-2 and TRBJ1-6, with D possibly being TRBD1 (5 bases). The germline V gene has CDR1 SGHTA and CDR2 FQGNSA. CDR3 length: 14 residues. Deletions cut 3 bases from V and 9 bases from J, with 12 bases between. The CDR3 reads CASSLGSRASPLHF. CDR3 in DNA: TGTGCCAGCAGCTTGGGCTCCAGGGCTTCACCCCTCCACTTT.

This clonotype was observed a few times. The chain joins TRBV29-1 to TRBJ1-2, with 10 positions matching TRBD1. CDR1 and CDR2 from the germline V gene are SQVTM and ANQGSEA. The V segment lost 6 bases and the J segment 3 bases; nucleotides outside the gene matches: 4. The CDR3 is 13 residues long. CDR3 residues: CSVEGTGDYGYTF. The CDR3 DNA reads as TGCAGCGTCGAGGGGACAGGGGACTATGGCTACACCTTC. The whole variable domain, filled in from reference TRBV29-1 and TRBJ1-2, reads SAVISQKPSRDICQRGTSLTIQCQVDSQVTMMFWYRQQPGQSLTLIATANQGSEATYESGFVIDKFPISRPNLTFSTLTVSNMSPEDSSIYLCSVEGTGDYGYTFGSGTRLTVV.

Here the CDR3 reads CASSQAGVQFF. CDR3 in DNA: TGCGCCAGCAGCCAGGCGGGGGTGCAGTTCTTC. This chain connects TRBV4-1 to TRBJ2-1, with 7 bases matching TRBD2. The CDR3 consists of 11 residues. The V segment lost 3 bases and the J segment 12 bases; nucleotides outside the gene matches: 2. Germline CDR1 and CDR2: MGHRA and YSYEKL.

This clonotype was seen a handful of times. The rearrangement uses TRBV28 and TRBJ2-5; D is ambiguous. In germline, CDR1 is MDHEN, CDR2 SYDVKM. V lost 2 bases to trimming and J lost 5 bases, with 9 bases between them. This CDR3 region has 13 residues. CDR3 sequence reads: CASSLRFFETQYF. CDR3 DNA: TGTGCCAGCAGTTTACGATTCTTTGAGACCCAGTACTTC.

The chain employs TRBV6-5 and TRBJ2-7; D gene ambiguous. With 6 bases removed from V and 6 bases from J, the gap between germline ends came to 9 bases. This CDR3 is 11 amino acids long. Germline loops: CDR1 MNHEY, CDR2 SVGAGI. The CDR3 sequence: CASRGQTEQYF. For the CDR3, the DNA is TGTGCCAGCAGGGGTCAGACCGAGCAGTACTTC.

This clonotype was detected a few times. The rearrangement uses TRBV20-1 and TRBJ2-5; D not resolved. The DNA end is a closer match to TRBJ2-1, so the J assignment may be wrong. This CDR3 is built from 12 residues. Germline loops: CDR1 DFQATT, CDR2 SNEGSKA (reference sequence). The CDR3 coding sequence is TGCAGTGCTAAGATCCGCTACAATGAGCAGTTCTTC. This sequence encodes CSAKIRYNEQFF.

A few counts support this clonotype. The rearrangement uses TRBV24-1 and TRBJ1-2; D is unresolved. In germline, CDR1 is KGHDR, CDR2 SFDVKD. Trimming cost V 7 bases and J 4 bases, with 9 bases left between them. This CDR3 contains 12 residues. The CDR3 DNA sequence: TGTGCCACCAGCGACTCAGCCTATGGCTACACCTTC. It yields the protein CATSDSAYGYTF.

The table lists this clonotype with a few counts. The chain employs TRBV14 and TRBJ2-3; D call uncertain. The CDR3 sequence is 15 residues long. The ends were cut back, 2 bases at V and 0 bases at J, with 9 bases in the middle. CDR1 is SGHDN, CDR2 FVKESK, per germline. CDR3 in DNA: TGTGCCAGCAGCCAAAGTTTTTCTAGCACAGATACGCAGTATTTT. Protein product: CASSQSFSSTDTQYF.

V gene TRBV5-1 combines with J gene TRBJ2-7; TRBD1 aligns across 7 bases. The length of the CDR3 is 17 residues. Germline CDR1 and CDR2: SGHRS and YFSETQ. The junction had 16 bases not matched to a gene; V was cut back by 4 bases and J by 3 bases. CDR3 nucleotide sequence: TGCGCCAGCAGCCAAAGGATCTCAAAGGGACAGAGCTACGAGCAGTACTTC. It yields the protein CASSQRISKGQSYEQYF.

This clonotype was observed a few times. This rearrangement joins TRBV28 to TRBJ2-7; D could derive from TRBD1 or TRBD2 (5 bases each). The CDR3 covers 14 residues. Germline V lookup: CDR1 MDHEN, CDR2 SYDVKM. The V end was cut by 3 bases, the J end by 4 bases, with 13 bases between. Here the CDR3 reads CASSFGDRLYEQYF. In DNA form, the CDR3 reads TGTGCCAGCAGTTTTGGTGACAGACTATACGAGCAGTACTTC.

This clonotype occurred a few times. The chain has TRBV5-1 and TRBJ2-6, with D hard to call. Germline-derived CDR1 and CDR2 are SGHRS and YFSETQ. This CDR3 comprises 15 residues. V lost 0 bases to trimming and J lost 2 bases, with 6 bases between them. CDR3 nucleotide sequence: TGCGCCAGCAGCTTGGACATGCCTGGGGCCAACGTCCTGACTTTC. This gives the protein CASSLDMPGANVLTF.